This T cell receptor (beta chain) was sequenced during a study of neurological immune-mediated disorders. Whole-study results and caveats: The level of TCR clonal expansion was highest in patients with HTLV-1-associated myelopathy and lowest in multiple sclerosis, where it fell below the level seen in healthy controls. Across subjects, expanded clones had no CDR3 amino acid sequences in common, pointing to private repertoires in all groups.

There are many counts of this clonotype. Its antigen is undetermined. The authors produced cDNA by 5'RACE using 10-nucleotide random UMIs. A single record per CDR3 protein comes from TCRdb applying MiXCR to the 5' RACE reads. Found here are about 49,000 distinct CDR3 sequences, approximately 14% of them singletons; the top ten hold roughly 4.3%. Noted time point: longitudinal time-point 2. The sequence derives from a male donor with HTLV-1-associated myelopathy (HAM/TSP). The sequenced sample was PBMCs.

The CDR3 DNA reads TGTGCCAGCAGCCAAGAGGCAGATACGCAGTATTTT. This gives the protein CASSQEADTQYF. This rearrangement joins TRBV7-2 to TRBJ2-3; unclear D gene. The CDR3 totals 12 residues. Trimming took off 5 bases at V and 4 bases at J, with 7 bases between the two ends. From germline, CDR1 is SGHTA and CDR2 FQGNSA.